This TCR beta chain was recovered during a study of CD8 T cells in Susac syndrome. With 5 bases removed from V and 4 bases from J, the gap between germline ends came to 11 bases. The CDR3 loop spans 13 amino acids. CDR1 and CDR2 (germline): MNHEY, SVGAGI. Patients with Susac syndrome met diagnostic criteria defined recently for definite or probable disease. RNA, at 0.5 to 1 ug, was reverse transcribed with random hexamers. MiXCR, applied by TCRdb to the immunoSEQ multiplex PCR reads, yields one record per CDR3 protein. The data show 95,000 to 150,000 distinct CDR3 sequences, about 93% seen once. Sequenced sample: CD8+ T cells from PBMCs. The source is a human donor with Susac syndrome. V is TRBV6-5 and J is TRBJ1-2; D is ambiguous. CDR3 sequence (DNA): TGTGCCAGCAGTATGTGGGTAGGCTATGGCTACACCTTC. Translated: CASSMWVGYGYTF.